This entry lists 29 T cell receptor beta chains sequenced from one sample in a study of cytomegalovirus exposure and HLA in healthy donors. Clones were sequenced by immunoSEQ multiplex PCR, and TCRdb holds only the in-frame ones, with some missing. The sample holds 20,000 to 25,000 clones, around 97% seen once. Sequencing used PBMCs. These TCRs come from a man aged 30 to 39 in good health and CMV-seropositive.

This rearrangement joins TRBV7-6 to TRBJ2-7; TRBD2 aligns across 10 bases. Losses at the gene ends were 2 bases for V and 4 bases for J; bases not matched to a gene: 2. The CDR3 spans 14 residues. Germline V gene lookup returns CDR1 SGHVS and CDR2 FNYEAQ. Here the CDR3 DNA reads TGTGCCAGCAGCTTACTAGCGGGAGTTTACGAGCAGTACTTC. As protein: CASSLLAGVYEQYF.

The chain employs TRBV28 and TRBJ2-5, with D tentatively TRBD2 (6 bases). CDR1 and CDR2 (germline): MDHEN, SYDVKM. CDR3 length: 15 amino acids. V was pared by 6 bases and J by 4 bases, with 18 bases between. The CDR3 nucleotides are TGTGCCAGCAGCTCGACGGGACTGCCGGGAGAGACCCAGTACTTC. It yields the protein CASSSTGLPGETQYF.

This clone was found once. The chain joins TRBV28 to TRBJ2-1; 9 bases line up with TRBD2. Germline CDR1 and CDR2: MDHEN and SYDVKM. The CDR3 loop spans 16 amino acids. The ends lost 8 bases at V and 6 bases at J; junction bases unmatched: 14. CDR3 in DNA: TGTGCCAGCTCGCGGGAGGGCCGAGACCTAATCAATGAGCAGTTCTTC. Translating it yields CASSREGRDLINEQFF.

The chain uses TRBV5-4 and TRBJ2-7; 8 positions match TRBD2. V gave up 1 base and J gave up 4 bases; unmatched junction bases: 7. The CDR3 runs 15 residues. Germline V gene lookup returns CDR1 SGHNT and CDR2 YYREEE (reference sequence). CDR3: CASSLRRGLVYEQYF. CDR3 bases: TGTGCCAGCAGCTTGAGGAGGGGACTAGTTTACGAGCAGTACTTC. Filled out from reference TRBV5-4 and TRBJ2-7, the complete variable domain reads ETGVTQSPTHLIKTRGQQVTLRCSSQSGHNTVSWYQQALGQGPQFIFQYYREEENGRGNFPPRFSGLQFPNYSSELNVNALELDDSALYLCASSLRRGLVYEQYFGPGTRLTVT.

The chain uses TRBV7-2 and TRBJ1-1; the match to TRBD1 covers 7 bases. V dropped 5 bases and J dropped 1; count of bases not matched to a gene: 4. Germline V gene lookup returns CDR1 SGHTA and CDR2 FQGNSA. The CDR3 covers 14 residues. CDR3 sequence: CASSIQGRNTEAFF. CDR3 DNA: TGTGCCAGCAGCATACAGGGGCGGAACACTGAAGCTTTCTTT.

The chain uses TRBV5-1 and TRBJ2-3; TRBD2 aligns across 7 bases. The CDR3 sequence is 15 residues long. V was clipped by 4 bases and J by 0 bases; unmatched bases: 5. The germline V gene has CDR1 SGHRS and CDR2 YFSETQ. DNA of the CDR3: TGCGCCAGCAGCATCCAGCGGGGAAGCACAGATACGCAGTATTTT. This sequence encodes CASSIQRGSTDTQYF. Complete variable domain (other parts from reference TRBV5-1 and TRBJ2-3): KAGVTQTPRYLIKTRGQQVTLSCSPISGHRSVSWYQQTPGQGLQFLFEYFSETQRNKGNFPGRFSGRQFSNSRSEMNVSTLELGDSALYLCASSIQRGSTDTQYFGPGTRLTVL.

V gene TRBV27 combines with J gene TRBJ2-1; 7 nucleotides align to TRBD2. Germline V gives CDR1 MNHEY, CDR2 SMNVEV (reference sequence). V lost 2 bases and J lost 5; bases outside the gene matches: 12. The CDR3 runs to 17 residues. CDR3 loop: CASSLILRLAAHNEQFF. The CDR3 bases are TGTGCCAGCAGTTTAATCCTGAGACTAGCAGCTCACAATGAGCAGTTCTTC.

This clone was recorded once. V usage is TRBV6-6 and J usage is TRBJ2-7; D ambiguous. Germline assignment: CDR1 MNHNY and CDR2 SVGAGI (reference sequence). The CDR3 loop spans 12 amino acids. V gave up 4 bases and J gave up 1 base, with 5 bases separating them. CDR3 protein: CASSFGSYEQYF. CDR3 nucleotides: TGTGCCAGCAGTTTCGGGTCCTACGAGCAGTACTTC.

As for this clone: One end of the junction is discordant with germline, which a read error may explain. V is TRBV7-7 and J is TRBJ2-5, with D unclear. The CDR3 has 14 amino acids. Germline V gene data show CDR1 as SSHAT and CDR2 as FNYEAQ (reference sequence). The CDR3 region has the DNA TGTGCTAGCAGCCCTAGAGGCACACAAGAGACCCAGTACTTC. Amino acids: CASSPRGTQETQYF.

V and J are TRBV9 and TRBJ1-2, with 8 bases fitting TRBD1. CDR1 SGDLS and CDR2 YYNGEE come from the germline V gene. V lost 3 bases and J lost 3; bases outside the gene matches: 1. The CDR3 has 13 residues. CDR3 residues: CASSAQGDYGYTF. For the CDR3, the DNA is TGTGCCAGCAGCGCACAGGGGGACTATGGCTACACCTTC.

The chain joins TRBV11-2 to TRBJ2-7; D may be TRBD1 (6 bases). V was pared by 5 bases and J by 3 bases, with 11 bases between. This CDR3 region has 13 residues. Germline V gene sequence: CDR1 SGHAT, CDR2 FQNNGV. Here the CDR3 DNA reads TGTGCCAGCAGCAACGGACAGTTCTACGAGCAGTACTTC. It encodes CASSNGQFYEQYF.

The chain recombines TRBV30 with TRBJ2-6; D is possibly TRBD1 (7 bases). Germline CDR1 and CDR2: GTSNPN and SVGIG (reference sequence). Trimming removed 3 bases at V and 12 bases at J, with 15 bases between. The CDR3 runs 13 residues. The CDR3 bases are TGTGCCTGGAGGCCGACAGGGAGGACCGTCCTGACTTTC. Its translation is CAWRPTGRTVLTF.

The chain carries TRBV18 and TRBJ2-7, with 8 bases that match TRBD2. CDR1 and CDR2 (germline): KGHSH, LQKENI. J lost 0 bases, V lost 4 bases, and 5 bases had no gene match. The CDR3 extends over 15 amino acids. The DNA for the CDR3 is TGTGCCAGCTCACAAGGGACTAGGACCTCCTACGAGCAGTACTTC. This gives the protein CASSQGTRTSYEQYF.

CDR3 nucleotides: TGTGCCAGCAGTTACTCGCGTGACAGGAGCTCCTACGAGCAGTACTTC. Protein sequence: CASSYSRDRSSYEQYF. The chain combines TRBV6-5 with TRBJ2-7; maybe TRBD1 (6 bases). V gave up 0 bases and J gave up 0 bases, with 12 bases separating them. Germline V gene sequence: CDR1 MNHEY, CDR2 SVGAGI. CDR3 length equals 16 residues.

The V gene is TRBV10-3, the J gene TRBJ1-2; 10 bases agree with TRBD1. Trimming took 11 bases from V and 8 from J; bases not matched to a gene: 8. The CDR3 contains 12 residues. Per the germline V gene, CDR1 is ENHRY and CDR2 is SYGVKD. The CDR3 loop reads CALQGTGAGYTF. The CDR3 nucleotides read TGTGCCCTCCAAGGGACAGGGGCCGGCTACACCTTC.

Judged by abundance, this clone is medium-sized. V usage is TRBV4-3 and J usage is TRBJ2-7; 9 bases fit TRBD2. CDR3 length: 18 residues. The junction had 10 bases not matched to a gene; V was cut back by 0 bases and J by 1 base. CDR1 is LGHNA, CDR2 YSLEER, per germline. Here the CDR3 reads CASSQDLAGNLLSYEQYF. CDR3 nucleotides: TGCGCCAGCAGCCAAGATCTAGCGGGAAACCTCCTTTCCTACGAGCAGTACTTC.

This chain uses TRBV14 with TRBJ2-5, with a tentative D call TRBD2 (6 bases). Germline CDR1 reads SGHDN; CDR2 reads FVKESK. V shed 4 bases and J shed 4 bases, with 13 bases lying between them. This CDR3 is built from 14 residues. CDR3 region: CASSLAAQRETQYF. The CDR3 DNA reads as TGTGCCAGCAGCCTAGCGGCCCAACGAGAGACCCAGTACTTC.

The chain joins TRBV6-5 to TRBJ2-3; D unresolved. CDR1 is MNHEY and CDR2 is SVGAGI in the germline V gene. Trimming removed 6 bases at V and 5 bases at J, with 6 bases between. The CDR3 sequence is 11 residues long. CDR3 in amino acids: CASRLLDTQYF. CDR3 in DNA: TGTGCCAGCAGACTTTTAGATACGCAGTATTTT.

This rearrangement joins TRBV4-3 to TRBJ2-2; possible D gene TRBD2, 6 bases. Trimming cost V 4 bases and J 2 bases, with 11 bases left between them. This CDR3 is built from 15 residues. Germline CDR1 reads LGHNA; CDR2 reads YSLEER. The CDR3: CASSRERANTGELFF. The CDR3 nucleotides are TGCGCCAGCAGCCGTGAGCGGGCTAACACCGGGGAGCTGTTTTTT.

The chain recombines TRBV6-5 with TRBJ2-7; TRBD1 is a possible D gene (6 bases). The CDR3 consists of 15 residues. Per the germline V gene, CDR1 is MNHEY and CDR2 is SVGAGI. Deletions cut 2 bases from V and 4 bases from J, with 15 bases between. The CDR3 coding sequence is TGTGCCAGCAGTTACCGAACAGGGTTTAAGTACGAGCAGTACTTC. Its protein product is CASSYRTGFKYEQYF.

This chain links TRBV4-1 with TRBJ2-2, with 9 bases aligning to TRBD2. Germline loops: CDR1 MGHRA, CDR2 YSYEKL. The V gene end was trimmed by 5 bases and the J gene end by 2 bases; junction bases not matched to a gene: 9. This CDR3 comprises 17 residues. In DNA, the CDR3 is TGCGCCAGCAGCGCTCCTGGACTAGCGTTAAACACCGGGGAGCTGTTTTTT. This codes for CASSAPGLALNTGELFF.

The chain joins TRBV4-1 to TRBJ2-3, with TRBD2 identical over 10 bases. The CDR3 sequence is 16 residues long. In germline, CDR1 is MGHRA, CDR2 YSYEKL. V lost 5 bases, J lost 3 bases, and 8 bases stayed unmatched. This CDR3 reads CASSFPAGGTTDTQYF. The CDR3 coding sequence is TGCGCCAGCAGCTTCCCAGCGGGAGGGACAACAGATACGCAGTATTTT.

J is TRBJ1-2 and V is TRBV6-6, with D tentatively TRBD1 (6 bases). Trimming took 4 bases from V and 3 from J, leaving 18 bases between them. The CDR3 extends over 16 amino acids. Germline V gene lookup returns CDR1 MNHNY and CDR2 SVGAGI (reference sequence). In DNA, the CDR3 is TGTGCCAGCAGTTCCGGAAAAAACAGGGCTGACTATGGCTACACCTTC. This translates into CASSSGKNRADYGYTF.

This chain connects TRBV27 to TRBJ2-7; D gene uncertain. The germline V and J ends were trimmed by 3 bases and 2 bases, with 14 bases remaining between them. Germline loops: CDR1 MNHEY, CDR2 SMNVEV (reference sequence). The CDR3 is 15 amino acids. CDR3 loop: CASSLTATSTYEQYF. In DNA form, the CDR3 reads TGTGCCAGCAGTTTGACCGCGACTTCGACCTACGAGCAGTACTTC.

This sequence joins TRBV2 and TRBJ1-5, with unresolved D. CDR3 length: 17 amino acids. Trimming cost V 7 bases and J 2 bases, with 21 bases left between them. Germline V CDR1 and CDR2: SNHLY, FYNNEI. CDR3 coding DNA: TGTGCCAGCACTACCGACGTAAGAACCGGGGGCAATCAGCCCCAGCATTTT. This codes for CASTTDVRTGGNQPQHF.

The CDR3 DNA sequence: TGCGCCAGCAGCTTGGGGCTAGCGGGAGGAGATACGCAGTATTTT. Translated: CASSLGLAGGDTQYF. This sequence joins TRBV5-1 and TRBJ2-3; 11 bases are shared with TRBD2. Germline V gene sequence: CDR1 SGHRS, CDR2 YFSETQ. This CDR3 spans 15 amino acids. The V gene end was trimmed by 0 bases and the J gene end by 5 bases; junction bases not matched to a gene: 2.

The chain uses TRBV27 and TRBJ2-2; TRBD1 aligns across 7 bases. Germline assignment: CDR1 MNHEY and CDR2 SMNVEV (reference sequence). The CDR3 has 15 residues. Trimming removed 6 bases from V and 5 bases from J; junction bases left unmatched: 9. The DNA of the CDR3 is TGTGCCAGCAGATACAGGACAGGCTATACCGGGGAGCTGTTTTTT. Protein: CASRYRTGYTGELFF.

The chain combines TRBV6-6 with TRBJ2-6; 9 nucleotides agree with TRBD2. The V gene end was trimmed by 8 bases and the J gene end by 0 bases; junction bases not matched to a gene: 5. The CDR3 spans 16 residues. Germline V lookup: CDR1 MNHNY, CDR2 SVGAGI (reference sequence). For the CDR3, the DNA is TGTGCCAGCCGGGGAGCGGGAGGCTCTGGGGCCAACGTCCTGACTTTC. It specifies CASRGAGGSGANVLTF.

The chain links TRBV15 to TRBJ2-3; TRBD2 matches at 13 bases. V was clipped by 5 bases and J by 4 bases; unmatched bases: 6. Germline lookup yields CDR1 LNHNV and CDR2 YYDKDF (reference sequence). CDR3 length equals 16 residues. The CDR3: CATSGRLAGGADTQYF. The CDR3 DNA reads TGTGCCACCAGCGGCCGACTAGCGGGAGGCGCAGATACGCAGTATTTT.